What follows are 2 T cell receptor beta chains derived from one specimen sequenced in a study of blood T cell repertoires in COVID-19. Libraries were prepared by immunoSEQ multiplex PCR; TCRdb keeps only in-frame clonotypes and omits some of them. Found here are tens of thousands of clones, around 87% of them singletons; the top ten hold 4.9%. Sequenced sample: peripheral blood. All receptors derive from an elderly woman with acute or convalescent COVID-19.

The chain couples TRBV20-1 to TRBJ1-1, with D possibly being TRBD1 (5 bases). Per germline, CDR1 DFQATT and CDR2 SNEGSKA (reference sequence). Trimming left V 6 bases short and J 5 bases short, with 10 bases between. CDR3 length: 11 residues. In DNA, the CDR3 is TGCAGTGCCATCAGGGATACTGAAGCTTTCTTT. Encoded protein: CSAIRDTEAFF.

The genes are TRBV9 and TRBJ2-3, with 11 bases aligning to TRBD2. The CDR3 contains 15 residues. The ends lost 5 bases at V and 5 bases at J; junction bases unmatched: 7. The germline V gene has CDR1 SGDLS and CDR2 YYNGEE. In nucleotides, the CDR3 is TGTGCCAGCAGTCGTTCTAGCGGGGGGCTAGATACGCAGTATTTT. It translates to CASSRSSGGLDTQYF.